The 13 T cell receptor beta chains below were found in one sample sequenced in a study of blood T cells in healthy people across ages. The authors ran a second PCR of about 7 to 11 cycles using a sample-barcoded 5' primer and a J-beta primer mix. TCRdb reprocessed the 5' RACE reads with MiXCR, giving one entry per CDR3 protein. The sample contains 600,000 to 800,000 distinct CDR3 sequences, over 40% of which appear only once. The sample consisted of blood. All receptors come from a woman older than 75 in good health.

The J gene is TRBJ2-5, the V gene TRBV20-1; 8 bases fit TRBD2. The CDR3 extends over 13 amino acids. After removal of 6 bases from V and 5 bases from J, the junction contained 8 bases not matched to a gene. CDR1 and CDR2 from the germline V gene are DFQATT and SNEGSKA (reference sequence). CDR3 nucleotide sequence: TGCAGTGCAAAGGGACTAGTCAAGGAGACCCAGTACTTC. This encodes CSAKGLVKETQYF.

The J gene is TRBJ2-5, the V gene TRBV25-1, with unresolved D. V lost 1 base and J 2 bases, leaving 11 bases between the germline ends. Germline V gene data show CDR1 as MGHDK and CDR2 as SYGVNS. The CDR3 contains 15 residues. DNA for the CDR3: TGTGCCAGCAGTGAATTTAGGCAGGTACAAGAGACCCAGTACTTC. Translated: CASSEFRQVQETQYF.

J is TRBJ1-3 and V is TRBV15; unclear D gene. The germline gives CDR1 LNHNV, CDR2 YYDKDF (reference sequence). The V end lost 0 bases, the J end lost 0 bases, and 12 bases lay between the germline ends. The CDR3 loop spans 17 amino acids. The CDR3 spells CATSRDAARTSGNTIYF. The CDR3 nucleotides are TGTGCCACCAGCAGAGATGCGGCACGGACCTCTGGAAACACCATATATTTT. The variable domain in full, with the rest retrieved from reference TRBV15 and TRBJ1-3, is DAMVIQNPRYQVTQFGKPVTLSCSQTLNHNVMYWYQQKSSQAPKLLFHYYDKDFNNEADTPDNFQSRRPNTSFCFLDIRSPGLGDTAMYLCATSRDAARTSGNTIYFGEGSWLTVV.

The J gene is TRBJ2-5, the V gene TRBV10-3; either TRBD1 or TRBD2 may supply D (6 bases each). Per the germline V gene, CDR1 is ENHRY and CDR2 is SYGVKD. The CDR3 totals 15 residues. V was trimmed by 2 bases and J by 5 bases, leaving 15 bases between them. The CDR3 DNA is TGTGCCATCAGTGAGGAAGGGGGGTCGGCGGAGACCCAGTACTTC. This sequence encodes CAISEEGGSAETQYF.

This clonotype was counted ten times or more. The chain recombines TRBV5-1 with TRBJ2-1, with D hard to call. The germline V and J ends were trimmed by 2 bases and 0 bases, with 12 bases remaining between them. Germline CDR1 is SGHRS and CDR2 is YFSETQ. The CDR3 is made up of 16 amino acids. This CDR3 reads CASSLYSDPSYNEQFF. The CDR3 coding sequence is TGCGCCAGCAGCTTATACAGCGACCCCTCCTACAATGAGCAGTTCTTC. The variable domain in full, completed from reference TRBV5-1 and TRBJ2-1, reads KAGVTQTPRYLIKTRGQQVTLSCSPISGHRSVSWYQQTPGQGLQFLFEYFSETQRNKGNFPGRFSGRQFSNSRSEMNVSTLELGDSALYLCASSLYSDPSYNEQFFGPGTRLTVL.

This clonotype was counted many times. This chain joins TRBV20-1 and TRBJ2-3, with D uncertain. Germline assignment: CDR1 DFQATT and CDR2 SNEGSKA (reference sequence). Between the trimmed V and J ends, which lost 8 bases and 2 bases, there was a span of 11 bases. There are 12 residues in the CDR3. The CDR3 spells CSFRPPTDTQYF. Here the CDR3 DNA reads TGCAGTTTTCGCCCGCCCACAGATACGCAGTATTTT.

The chain uses TRBV15 and TRBJ2-7, with a tentative D call TRBD2 (6 bases). The CDR3 totals 15 residues. V lost 0 bases and J lost 0, with 9 bases in between. CDR1 and CDR2 (germline): LNHNV, YYDKDF (reference sequence). The CDR3 DNA sequence: TGTGCCACCAGCAGAGATCGGGGGAGCTCCTACGAGCAGTACTTC. Its translation: CATSRDRGSSYEQYF.

On this clonotype itself: A read error may explain this, as a much larger clone is one base away. This chain links TRBV3-1 with TRBJ2-7, with D unresolved. Per the germline V gene, CDR1 is LGHDT and CDR2 is YNNKEL (reference sequence). The CDR3 has 11 amino acids. The CDR3 loop reads CASCQAGEQYF. The DNA of the CDR3 is TGTGCCAGCTGCCAAGCAGGCGAGCAGTACTTC.

V usage is TRBV4-1 and J usage is TRBJ1-4; maybe TRBD1 (6 bases). Germline V gene lookup returns CDR1 MGHRA and CDR2 YSYEKL. V was pared by 2 bases and J by 7 bases, with 14 bases between. The CDR3 loop spans 15 amino acids. The CDR3 loop reads CASSQRGGRGEKLFF. CDR3 in DNA: TGCGCCAGCAGCCAACGGGGGGGCAGGGGTGAAAAACTGTTTTTT.

The table lists this clonotype with many counts. The V gene is TRBV14, the J gene TRBJ2-3; the match to TRBD2 covers 9 bases. The CDR3 runs to 15 residues. Germline lookup yields CDR1 SGHDN and CDR2 FVKESK. V lost 5 bases and J lost 5; bases outside the gene matches: 8. CDR3 DNA: TGTGCCAGCAGCGAGGCGGGAGGGCCGATAGATACGCAGTATTTT. Protein sequence: CASSEAGGPIDTQYF.

This chain links TRBV4-1 with TRBJ2-4; TRBD2 matches at 13 bases. V trimming: 1 base; J trimming: 0 bases; junction bases outside the gene matches: 3. The germline V gene has CDR1 MGHRA and CDR2 YSYEKL. CDR3 length: 18 amino acids. CDR3 loop: CASSQGTSGSGAKNIQYF. DNA of the CDR3: TGCGCCAGCAGCCAAGGGACTAGCGGGAGTGGAGCCAAAAACATTCAGTACTTC.

This chain links TRBV20-1 with TRBJ1-3; D may be TRBD1 (6 bases). CDR1 DFQATT and CDR2 SNEGSKA come from the germline V gene (reference sequence). There are 14 residues in the CDR3. Trimming pared 5 bases from V and 0 bases from J, leaving 11 bases between. Written as DNA, the CDR3 is TGCAGTGCTGCAGACAGGCTCTCTGGAAACACCATATATTTT. Encoded protein: CSAADRLSGNTIYF.

The rearrangement uses TRBV9 and TRBJ2-1; D is perhaps TRBD2 (6 bases). The V gene's germline CDR1 is SGDLS and CDR2 YYNGEE. The CDR3 is made up of 16 amino acids. Trimming took off 4 bases at V and 7 bases at J, with 21 bases between the two ends. In DNA, the CDR3 is TGTGCCAGCAGCTTTCTCTCTGGGGGGTTCGGGAATGAGCAGTTCTTC. As protein: CASSFLSGGFGNEQFF. Full variable domain (remainder filled in from reference TRBV9 and TRBJ2-1): DSGVTQTPKHLITATGQRVTLRCSPRSGDLSVYWYQQSLDQGLQFLIQYYNGEERAKGNILERFSAQQFPDLHSELNLSSLELGDSALYFCASSFLSGGFGNEQFFGPGTRLTVL.